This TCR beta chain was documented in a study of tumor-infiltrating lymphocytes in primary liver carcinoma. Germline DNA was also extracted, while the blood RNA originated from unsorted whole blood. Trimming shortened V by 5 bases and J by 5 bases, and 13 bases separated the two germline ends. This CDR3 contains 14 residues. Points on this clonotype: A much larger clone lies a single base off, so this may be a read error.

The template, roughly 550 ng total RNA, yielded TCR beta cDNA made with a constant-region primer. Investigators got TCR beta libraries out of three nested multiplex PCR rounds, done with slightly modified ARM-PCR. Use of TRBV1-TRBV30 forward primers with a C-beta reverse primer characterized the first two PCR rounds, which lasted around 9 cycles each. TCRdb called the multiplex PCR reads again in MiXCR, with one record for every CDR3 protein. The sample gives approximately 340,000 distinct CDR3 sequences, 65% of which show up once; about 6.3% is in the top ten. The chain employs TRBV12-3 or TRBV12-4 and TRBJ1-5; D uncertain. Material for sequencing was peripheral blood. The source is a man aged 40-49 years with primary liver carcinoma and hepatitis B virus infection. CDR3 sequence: CASSRELGYQPQHF. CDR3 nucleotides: TGTGCCAGCAGTCGGGAGCTGGGGTATCAGCCCCAGCATTTT.